This TCR beta chain was sequenced during a study of shared clonotypes between healthy human individuals. Libraries were prepared by immunoSEQ multiplex PCR; TCRdb keeps only in-frame clonotypes and omits some of them. The repertoire holds approximately 720,000 clones, with 60% to 80% as singletons. The CDR3 is 12 residues long. V lost 7 bases and J lost 6, with 13 bases in between. Germline CDR1 reads MDHEN; CDR2 reads SYDVKM. This clone was seen only a few times. This TCR derives from a woman in her twenties or thirties in good health. Sequencing was performed on memory CD4+ T cells sorted from blood. Described subset: CD45RA-negative fraction. V is TRBV28 and J is TRBJ2-7; D not certain. CDR3 sequence (DNA): TGTGCCAGCACAAAAAGGTATCGCGAGCAGTACTTC. The encoded protein is CASTKRYREQYF.